This paragraph covers one TCR beta chain sequence. Just one base apart from a much larger clone, this may be a read error. The data were taken from a study of glioma-infiltrating T cells. TCR alpha and beta CDR3 regions were amplified from RNA using iRepertoire nested multiplex PCR. One-step reverse transcription and amplification started from approximately 100-400 ng of tissue mRNA or PBMC total RNA. Each CDR3 protein is one row after TCRdb ran MiXCR on the multiplex PCR reads. The sample includes roughly 42,000 distinct CDR3 sequences, 20% to 25% seen only once; the top ten take approximately 6.4%. Sequencing was carried out using glioma tissue, nonneoplastic brain tissue, or PBMCs (not recorded which). This TCR came from a human donor with low-grade glioma or glioblastoma, undergoing nonglioma brain surgery, or in good health (not recorded which).

CDR3 region: CARSPTSGRFEQYF. DNA for the CDR3: TGTGCCCGTAGTCCGACTAGCGGGAGGTTCGAGCAGTACTTC. The chain is built from TRBV28 and TRBJ2-7; 13 bases are a match to TRBD2. J was trimmed by 6 bases and V by 11 bases; bases with no gene match: 10. Germline-derived CDR1 and CDR2 are MDHEN and SYDVKM. CDR3 length equals 14 residues.